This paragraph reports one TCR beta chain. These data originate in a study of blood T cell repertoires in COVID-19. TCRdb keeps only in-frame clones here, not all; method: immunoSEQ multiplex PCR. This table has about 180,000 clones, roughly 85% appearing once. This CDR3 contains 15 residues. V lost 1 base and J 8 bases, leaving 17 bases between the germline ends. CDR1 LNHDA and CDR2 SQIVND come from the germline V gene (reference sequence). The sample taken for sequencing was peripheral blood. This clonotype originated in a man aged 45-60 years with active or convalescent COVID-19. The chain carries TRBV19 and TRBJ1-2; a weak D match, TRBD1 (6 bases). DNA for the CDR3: TGTGCCAGTAGTATAGTTGGCACAGGGATGTACGGCTACACCTTC. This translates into CASSIVGTGMYGYTF.